A selection of T cell receptor beta chains follows, all from one sample in a study of tumor and adjacent non-tumor tissue in lung cancer. TCRdb re-called the multiplex PCR reads with MiXCR, one entry per CDR3 protein. Of 70,000 to 80,000 distinct CDR3 sequences listed, over 60% are singletons. Sequences were obtained from lung tumor tissue. The receptor source for this set is a woman in her forties with non-small cell lung cancer. CDR3s include the opening cysteine and the closing phenylalanine or tryptophan.

TRBJ2-4 | TRBV5-4 | CVSSRGQENIHYF
TRBJ2-4 | TRBV11-2 | CASSPVRELANNIQYF
TRBJ2-7 | TRBV20-1 | CNVSPLGFTYEQYF
TRBJ2-7 | TRBV20-1 | CSAQGQTYKQYF
TRBJ2-2 | TRBV5-1 | CASSWTSGSSKTGELFF
TRBJ2-5 | TRBV28 | CASSLSAGGKKTQYF
TRBJ2-1 | TRBV11-2 | CASSIGPLARRNEQFF
TRBJ2-1 | TRBV11-3 | CANGRQGVAGYNKQFF
TRBJ2-3 | TRBV11-2 | CASNPDTDTQYF
TRBJ1-5 | TRBV5-5 | CASSFVVGSGSSQPQHF
TRBJ1-3 | TRBV4-2 | CASNPQQGDRRNTIYF
TRBJ2-3 | TRBV20-1 | CSAQPVGKDTQYF
TRBJ2-1 | TRBV11-2 | CASSKSLAALYNEHFF
TRBJ1-3 | TRBV6-5 | CASSFRIGSSGNTIYF
TRBJ2-5 | TRBV11-1 | CVNSLNAGTVETQYF
TRBJ2-1 | TRBV11-3 | CAGSGPGLAANNEQFF
TRBJ1-3 | TRBV6-5 | CASSPGEGINSVHF
TRBJ2-5 | TRBV20-1 | CSARATFGTQYF
TRBJ2-3 | TRBV7-9 | CASNLASGGRDTQYF
TRBJ2-2 | TRBV6-5 | CANRLAPNTGELFF
TRBJ1-3 | TRBV28 | CASKVLGGDGNTIYF
TRBJ2-1 | TRBV11-1 | CASSLYEGWDQFF
TRBJ2-3 | TRBV11-2 | CASSPDRDTQYF
TRBJ1-1 | TRBV6-6 | CASSSSGIAETFF
TRBJ2-5 | TRBV12-3/TRBV12-4 | CASSEGLAGRETQYF
TRBJ2-1 | TRBV6-4 | CASSDRQGANEQFF
TRBJ2-7 | TRBV11-2 | CASNPNRDMERYF
TRBJ2-7 | TRBV11-2 | CANSLTQDMQYF
TRBJ1-5 | TRBV6-5 | CASSPSPDQPQHF
TRBJ2-6 | TRBV5-1 | CASSRGSGANVLTF
TRBJ2-7 | TRBV6-1 | CASQTGRGVYEQYF
TRBJ2-5 | TRBV11-2 | CASSLSRGPETQCF
TRBJ1-6 | TRBV13 | CANSTNKGVHSPLHF
TRBJ2-1 | TRBV7-9 | CASRPTSSVDEQFF
TRBJ2-1 | TRBV6-1 | CASNGTFEQFF
TRBJ2-1 | TRBV7-9 | CASSLDGSPKEQFF
TRBJ2-7 | TRBV6-2/TRBV6-3 | CASLSAAARSYEQYF
TRBJ2-1 | TRBV6-5 | CTSRPWTSLKEQFF
TRBJ2-7 | TRBV11-2 | CVSRLLGGQVYYEQYF
TRBJ1-1 | TRBV4-1 | CANSQVYFWDTEAFF
TRBJ2-7 | TRBV29-1 | CSVESESDHYF
TRBJ2-3 | TRBV5-1 | CASKTQGGDTQYF
TRBJ2-7 | TRBV5-1 | CAGSLGDHEQYF
TRBJ2-2 | TRBV5-1 | CASGWTSGSPNTGELFF
TRBJ1-3 | TRBV11-2 | CASSLTQGAIYF
TRBJ2-1 | TRBV20-1 | CSANTLSGGNYNEQFF
TRBJ1-6 | TRBV12-3/TRBV12-4 | CASSQPNSPLHF
TRBJ2-2 | TRBV6-2/TRBV6-3 | CASRLLDRDTGKLFF
TRBJ2-7 | TRBV13 | CASSPRTAYEQYF
TRBJ2-2 | TRBV6-2/TRBV6-3 | CANSGTEGQAGTGELFF
TRBJ2-7 | TRBV20-1 | CSASTIGRSHEQYF
TRBJ2-3 | TRBV6-4 | CASSPRTGATNTQYF
TRBJ2-5 | TRBV6-6 | CASRPINGGIGETQYF
TRBJ1-3 | TRBV4-1 | CASSQDRAGNSIYF